A single sample gave rise to the 4 T cell receptor beta chains below, sequenced in a study of shared clonotypes between healthy human individuals. Some clones are missing from TCRdb's copy, which holds only in-frame ones; the method was immunoSEQ multiplex PCR. Of approximately 2.3 million clones listed, 93% are singletons. The sequenced sample consisted of naive CD4+ T cells from PBMCs. Subset meaning: CD45RA+ positively selected. The receptors derive from a young man in good health. Some clones in this sample may be carry-over from other donors' samples.

V usage is TRBV5-1 and J usage is TRBJ2-1; 14 bases map to TRBD2. CDR3 size: 18 residues. The germline CDR1 and CDR2 sequences are SGHRS and YFSETQ. V lost 3 bases and J lost 9; bases outside the gene matches: 14. In DNA form, the CDR3 reads TGCGCCAGCAGCTGGGGGAGACTAGCGGGAGGGAGTTGGGCTGAGCAGTTCTTC. This translates into CASSWGRLAGGSWAEQFF.

The rearrangement links TRBV7-8 to TRBJ2-1, with 8 bases identical to TRBD1. Germline loops: CDR1 SGHVS, CDR2 FQNEAQ. The CDR3 covers 15 residues. Losses at the gene ends were 7 bases for V and 2 bases for J; bases not matched to a gene: 7. CDR3 amino acids: CASIPWGQAYNEQFF. The CDR3 bases are TGTGCCAGCATCCCCTGGGGACAGGCCTACAATGAGCAGTTCTTC. Full variable domain (missing parts from reference TRBV7-8 and TRBJ2-1): GAGVSQSPRYKVAKRGQDVALRCDPISGHVSLFWYQQALGQGPEFLTYFQNEAQLDKSGLPSDRFFAERPEGSVSTLKIQRTQQEDSAVYLCASIPWGQAYNEQFFGPGTRLTVL.

The chain combines TRBV11-2 with TRBJ1-2, with a possible D match to TRBD1 (5 bases). V was cut by 5 bases and J by 6 bases, with 16 bases left in between. This CDR3 is built from 14 residues. Germline assignment: CDR1 SGHAT and CDR2 FQNNGV. This CDR3 is CASSRTGTVDGYTF. CDR3 in DNA: TGTGCCAGCAGCCGCACCGGGACCGTCGATGGCTACACCTTC.

This clone showed up just a few times. The V and J genes are TRBV10-1 and TRBJ1-1; tentatively, D is TRBD1 (5 bases). The V and J ends lost 3 bases and 0 bases respectively, with 11 bases between them. Germline loops: CDR1 WNHNN, CDR2 SYGVQD (reference sequence). This CDR3 is built from 15 residues. As DNA, the CDR3 is TGCGCCAGCAGTGATGGTGGGGGTATGAACACTGAAGCTTTCTTT. Translated: CASSDGGGMNTEAFF.